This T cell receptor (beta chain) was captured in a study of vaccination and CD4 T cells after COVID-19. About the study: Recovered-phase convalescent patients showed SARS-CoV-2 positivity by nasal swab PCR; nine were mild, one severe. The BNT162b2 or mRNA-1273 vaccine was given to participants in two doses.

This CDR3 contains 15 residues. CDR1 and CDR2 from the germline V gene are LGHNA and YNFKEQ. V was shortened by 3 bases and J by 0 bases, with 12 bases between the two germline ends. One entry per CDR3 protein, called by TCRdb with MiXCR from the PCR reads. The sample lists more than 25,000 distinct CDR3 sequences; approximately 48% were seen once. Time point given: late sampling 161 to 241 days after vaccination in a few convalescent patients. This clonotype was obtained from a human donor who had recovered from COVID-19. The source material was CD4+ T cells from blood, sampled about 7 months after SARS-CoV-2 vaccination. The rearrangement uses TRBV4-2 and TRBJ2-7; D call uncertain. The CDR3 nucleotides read TGTGCCAGCAGCCACGAGGAGTCCAGCTCCTACGAGCAGTACTTC. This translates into CASSHEESSSYEQYF.